The clone carrying this T cell receptor (beta chain) was detected ten times or more. This specimen belongs to a study of T-cell reconstitution after alpha-beta-depleted transplantation in children. For TCRbeta, the library was prepared with unique molecular identifiers. MiXCR, applied by TCRdb to the PCR reads, yields one record per CDR3 protein. The data show about 260,000 distinct CDR3 sequences, with approximately 8% seen just once and almost 6.5% held by the top ten. Germline lookup yields CDR1 KGHDR and CDR2 SFDVKD. Unmatched junction bases numbered 5, after V lost 3 bases and J lost 4 bases. The CDR3 totals 16 residues.

The chain couples TRBV24-1 to TRBJ2-1, with 10 bases identical to TRBD2. This TCR came from a male patient under 18 who had a stem cell transplant for acute lymphoblastic leukemia, so the T cells may come from the graft donor. Specimen: PBMCs, mostly from graft donor cells, collected 180 days after TCRalphabeta/CD19-depleted stem cell transplant. The CDR3 DNA is TGTGCCACCAGTGATCAAAGCGGGAGGGGTTACAATGAGCAGTTCTTC. Translated, it gives CATSDQSGRGYNEQFF.